Each of the 25 T cell receptor beta chains below was sequenced from the same sample in a study of T cells after yellow fever vaccination. MiXCR, applied by TCRdb to the 5' RACE reads, yields one record per CDR3 protein. The sample gives 200,000 to 300,000 distinct CDR3 sequences, 10% to 15% of which show up once; 0.5% to 0.6% is in the top ten. Here the sequenced sample was CD4+ T cells sorted from PBMCs, taken 45 days after the yellow fever booster vaccination. The receptors here all came from a man aged 30-40 years who received the YFV17D yellow fever vaccine.

The V gene is TRBV7-8, the J gene TRBJ2-7; 8 nucleotides match TRBD2. V was pared by 3 bases and J by 6 bases, with 7 bases of the junction left unmatched. Germline V gene data show CDR1 as SGHVS and CDR2 as FQNEAQ. This CDR3 region has 14 residues. Here the CDR3 DNA reads TGTGCCAGCAGCTTTTCGAGCGGGAGTGGCGAGCAGTACTTC. Amino acids: CASSFSSGSGEQYF.

This clonotype was counted between two and nine times. This chain links TRBV29-1 with TRBJ2-1; D is ambiguous. Looked up from germline, CDR1 is SQVTM and CDR2 is ANQGSEA. The CDR3 has 11 residues. V was cut by 2 bases and J by 7 bases, with 6 bases left in between. CDR3 region: CSVERLNEQFF. The CDR3 nucleotides are TGCAGCGTTGAACGCCTGAATGAGCAGTTCTTC.

The chain joins TRBV5-1 to TRBJ2-3; D may be TRBD1 (6 bases). The CDR3 spans 15 residues. The V gene's germline CDR1 is SGHRS and CDR2 YFSETQ. V gave up 1 base and J gave up 3 bases, with 12 bases separating them. The chain's CDR3 is CASSLSPRGTDTQYF. The CDR3 bases are TGCGCCAGCAGCTTGAGCCCGAGGGGGACAGATACGCAGTATTTT.

The V gene is TRBV12-3 or TRBV12-4, the J gene TRBJ2-1; possibly TRBD1 for D (7 bases). This CDR3 has 12 amino acids. The germline V and J ends were trimmed by 7 bases and 9 bases, with 13 bases remaining between them. CDR3 sequence (DNA): TGTGCCAGCACCCCAGGGGGGACTGAGCAGTTCTTC. This sequence encodes CASTPGGTEQFF.

This clonotype was seen a handful of times. The rearrangement joins TRBV5-1 to TRBJ2-2; 9 nucleotides match TRBD1. CDR3 length equals 14 residues. Germline-derived CDR1 and CDR2 are SGHRS and YFSETQ. J was trimmed by 7 bases and V by 5 bases; bases with no gene match: 6. The CDR3: CASREGQGFGELFF. The CDR3 DNA sequence: TGCGCCAGCAGGGAAGGACAGGGGTTCGGGGAGCTGTTTTTT.

This chain uses TRBV7-6 with TRBJ2-1, with D maybe TRBD1 (5 bases). The V end was cut by 5 bases, the J end by 6 bases, with 11 bases between. Germline loops: CDR1 SGHVS, CDR2 FNYEAQ. The CDR3 consists of 13 residues. CDR3 amino acids: CASSLDSSNEQFF. In DNA, the CDR3 is TGTGCCAGCAGCCTAGACAGTTCCAATGAGCAGTTCTTC.

The chain links TRBV11-2 to TRBJ2-7; TRBD1 is a possible D gene (5 bases). The germline gives CDR1 SGHAT, CDR2 FQNNGV. This CDR3 region has 17 residues. V lost 7 bases and J 4 bases, leaving 26 bases between the germline ends. The CDR3 loop is CASMPIKGLDAPYEQYF. In nucleotides, the CDR3 is TGTGCCAGCATGCCAATAAAGGGGCTAGACGCACCTTACGAGCAGTACTTC.

The chain uses TRBV6-4 and TRBJ2-3; a weak D match, TRBD1 (6 bases). Trimming removed 3 bases at V and 2 bases at J, with 15 bases between. The germline V gene encodes CDR1 MRHNA and CDR2 SNTAGT. This CDR3 has 16 residues. CDR3 sequence (DNA): TGTGCCAGCAGTGATCATACAGGGCGCCCCACAGATACGCAGTATTTT. It yields the protein CASSDHTGRPTDTQYF.

In regard to this clonotype: The germline gene is not matched at one end of the junction; a read error may be the cause. V gene TRBV5-6 combines with J gene TRBJ2-3, with unresolved D. The germline gives CDR1 SGHDT, CDR2 YYEEEE. The CDR3 totals 13 residues. In DNA form, the CDR3 reads TGTGCCATCAGCCCCGGGAGCACAGATACGCAGTATTTT. Its translation: CAISPGSTDTQYF.

This clonotype appeared many times. V gene TRBV7-3 combines with J gene TRBJ2-1; 9 bases are a match to TRBD2. After removal of 5 bases from V and 0 bases from J, the junction contained 2 bases not matched to a gene. CDR3 length: 15 residues. Germline loops: CDR1 SGHTA, CDR2 FQGTGA. The CDR3 region has the DNA TGTGCCAGCAGCATTAGCGGGGGCTCCTACAATGAGCAGTTCTTC. Residues: CASSISGGSYNEQFF.

The table lists this clonotype with many counts. The V and J genes are TRBV11-2 and TRBJ2-3; 8 bases are shared with TRBD2. This CDR3 is built from 17 residues. V lost 5 bases and J lost 2; bases outside the gene matches: 12. CDR1 is SGHAT and CDR2 is FQNNGV in the germline V gene. The CDR3 DNA sequence: TGTGCCAGCAGCCCCTACCCGGGAGGGTTGTTCACAGATACGCAGTATTTT. Its translation is CASSPYPGGLFTDTQYF.

This clonotype was picked up a small number of times. The chain joins TRBV25-1 to TRBJ2-1, with 8 positions matching TRBD1. From germline, CDR1 is MGHDK and CDR2 SYGVNS. The V gene end was trimmed by 4 bases and the J gene end by 3 bases; junction bases not matched to a gene: 5. The CDR3 is made up of 15 amino acids. This CDR3 is CASSARTGFYNEQFF. The CDR3 nucleotides are TGTGCCAGCAGTGCCCGGACAGGGTTCTACAATGAGCAGTTCTTC.

The table lists this clonotype with a few counts. The chain uses TRBV7-9 and TRBJ2-7, with 8 bases lining up with TRBD1. The germline V gene has CDR1 SEHNR and CDR2 FQNEAQ (reference sequence). V was pared by 5 bases and J by 5 bases, with 14 bases of the junction left unmatched. The CDR3 is 16 amino acids. CDR3 nucleotides: TGTGCCAGCAGCCACACGACTCGGACAGGGAGCGACGAGCAGTACTTC. Translated: CASSHTTRTGSDEQYF.

There are many counts of this clonotype. The gene calls are TRBV5-1 and TRBJ2-1, with D tentatively TRBD1 (7 bases). V lost 0 bases to trimming and J lost 8 bases, with 15 bases between them. Germline V gene data show CDR1 as SGHRS and CDR2 as YFSETQ. CDR3 length: 15 amino acids. The CDR3 is CASSLVAGGIDEQFF. The CDR3 DNA reads as TGCGCCAGCAGCTTGGTGGCAGGGGGGATCGATGAGCAGTTCTTC.

A few counts support this clonotype. The chain carries TRBV10-1 and TRBJ2-5; TRBD2 matches at 8 bases. This CDR3 spans 16 amino acids. V lost 3 bases and J lost 2; bases outside the gene matches: 8. Germline loops: CDR1 WNHNN, CDR2 SYGVQD (reference sequence). The CDR3 coding sequence is TGCGCCAGCAGTGACTCCATAGCGGGGCAACAAGAGACCCAGTACTTC. This gives the protein CASSDSIAGQQETQYF.

The chain uses TRBV20-1 and TRBJ2-2; D ambiguous. CDR1 is DFQATT, CDR2 SNEGSKA, per germline (reference sequence). The CDR3 is made up of 14 amino acids. The germline V and J ends were trimmed by 0 bases and 1 base, with 6 bases remaining between them. The CDR3, as DNA: TGCAGTGCTAGAGATCGAGTGAACACCGGGGAGCTGTTTTTT. Translating gives CSARDRVNTGELFF.

The CDR3 region has the DNA TGTGCCAGCACCCCACATAACACCGGGGAGCTGTTTTTT. It is translated as CASTPHNTGELFF. The chain joins TRBV7-9 to TRBJ2-2; the D is unclear. The CDR3 extends over 13 amino acids. The V gene's germline CDR1 is SEHNR and CDR2 FQNEAQ (reference sequence). Trimming took off 7 bases at V and 2 bases at J, with 8 bases between the two ends. Full variable domain (missing parts from reference TRBV7-9 and TRBJ2-2): DTGVSQNPRHKITKRGQNVTFRCDPISEHNRLYWYRQTLGQGPEFLTYFQNEAQLEKSRLLSDRFSAERPKGSFSTLEIQRTEQGDSAMYLCASTPHNTGELFFGEGSRLTVL.

This chain connects TRBV7-8 to TRBJ2-2; D remains unclear. V lost 5 bases to trimming and J lost 0 bases, with 16 bases between them. Germline V CDR1 and CDR2: SGHVS, FQNEAQ. The CDR3 spans 17 residues. The CDR3 loop is CASSPYSVVSNTGELFF. In nucleotides, the CDR3 is TGTGCCAGCAGCCCCTACTCCGTAGTGTCGAACACCGGGGAGCTGTTTTTT.

This clonotype was seen many times. The chain links TRBV3-1 to TRBJ2-7; a weak D match, TRBD2 (6 bases). The CDR3 totals 12 residues. CDR1 and CDR2 (germline): LGHDT, YNNKEL (reference sequence). Trimming shortened V by 7 bases and J by 7 bases, and 14 bases separated the two germline ends. The CDR3 DNA is TGTGCCAGCACTGGGACTTTCCGGGAGCAGTACTTC. This translates into CASTGTFREQYF.

The table lists this clonotype with many counts. The chain couples TRBV20-1 to TRBJ2-3; D gene uncertain. The V end lost 1 base, the J end lost 6 bases, and 11 bases lay between the germline ends. The CDR3 runs 13 residues. CDR1 is DFQATT and CDR2 is SNEGSKA in the germline V gene (reference sequence). The CDR3, as DNA: TGCAGTGCTAGAGCCTCCGTCTCTGATACGCAGTATTTT. This encodes CSARASVSDTQYF.

There are many counts of this clonotype. The chain links TRBV7-2 to TRBJ2-2, with 7 bases aligning to TRBD2. The germline V gene encodes CDR1 SGHTA and CDR2 FQGNSA. The CDR3 has 16 residues. V shed 1 base, J shed 6 bases, and the junction held 8 bases outside the gene matches. This chain's CDR3 is CASSLVGAGVAGELFF. CDR3 nucleotides: TGTGCCAGCAGCTTAGTCGGGGCGGGAGTGGCCGGGGAGCTGTTTTTT. Full variable domain (remainder filled in from reference TRBV7-2 and TRBJ2-2): GAGVSQSPSNKVTEKGKDVELRCDPISGHTALYWYRQSLGQGLEFLIYFQGNSAPDKSGLPSDRFSAERTGGSVSTLTIQRTQQEDSAVYLCASSLVGAGVAGELFFGEGSRLTVL.

J is TRBJ1-3 and V is TRBV9; D gene unclear. V lost 0 bases and J 3 bases, leaving 10 bases between the germline ends. The CDR3 spans 15 residues. Germline lookup yields CDR1 SGDLS and CDR2 YYNGEE. The chain's CDR3 is CASSVVGMDGNTIYF. The DNA of the CDR3 is TGTGCCAGCAGCGTAGTAGGGATGGATGGAAACACCATATATTTT.

This chain links TRBV12-3 or TRBV12-4 with TRBJ1-6; D call uncertain. There are 14 residues in the CDR3. V shed 5 bases and J shed 8 bases, with 13 bases lying between them. The CDR3 nucleotides are TGTGCCAGCAGTCCGCTCCTTGGGGATTCACCCCTCCACTTT. The encoded protein is CASSPLLGDSPLHF.

This clonotype was found a few times. The chain joins TRBV27 to TRBJ1-2; the match to TRBD1 covers 9 bases. The CDR3 is made up of 15 amino acids. Unmatched junction bases numbered 10, after V lost 5 bases and J lost 6 bases. Germline V gene sequence: CDR1 MNHEY, CDR2 SMNVEV (reference sequence). CDR3 DNA: TGTGCCAGCAGTGCCGGGACAGGGAGGGGGCATGGCTACACCTTC. Encoded protein: CASSAGTGRGHGYTF.

This chain joins TRBV5-6 and TRBJ2-1; no clear D gene. There are 13 residues in the CDR3. The germline V gene encodes CDR1 SGHDT and CDR2 YYEEEE. The V end lost 2 bases, the J end lost 13 bases, and 16 bases lay between the germline ends. The CDR3 DNA follows: TGTGCCAGCAGCTTCCAAAGCGAGCCAATTCAGTTCTTC. It is translated as CASSFQSEPIQFF. The entire variable domain, with the rest obtained from reference TRBV5-6 and TRBJ2-1, is as follows: DAGVTQSPTHLIKTRGQQVTLRCSPKSGHDTVSWYQQALGQGPQFIFQYYEEEERQRGNFPDRFSGHQFPNYSSELNVNALLLGDSALYLCASSFQSEPIQFFGPGTRLTVL.